The entry below describes one T cell receptor beta chain. What it recognizes is unknown. V dropped 6 bases and J dropped 0; count of bases not matched to a gene: 4. This CDR3 is built from 14 residues. Germline assignment: CDR1 MNHEY and CDR2 SMNVEV (reference sequence). These data are taken from a study of cytomegalovirus exposure and HLA in healthy donors. The wider study: The same platform used for the approximately 670 first-cohort repertoires was also used for the 95 to 150 validation repertoires, as a later analysis reported.

Sequencing used immunoSEQ multiplex PCR; TCRdb keeps in-frame clones, though not all of them. The table has more than 110,000 clones, around 85% seen once. Whole-study findings and limits: Some TCR beta chains (roughly 160 of them) were listed as cytomegalovirus-associated. Rare TCR sequences dominated, though some public TCRs recurred in many donors. CMV antigen specificity of three CMV-associated chains was confirmed in vitro.

This receptor was obtained from a man younger than 35 in good health and CMV-seronegative. The chain carries TRBV27 and TRBJ1-1; 7 nucleotides line up with TRBD1. Input material: PBMCs. Here the CDR3 reads CASRETGLNTEAFF. CDR3 bases: TGTGCCAGCAGGGAGACAGGGCTGAACACTGAAGCTTTCTTT.